The TCR beta chain described here comes from a study of cytomegalovirus exposure and HLA in healthy donors. The PCR used 60 Vbeta and 13 Jbeta primers. The assay was immunoSEQ multiplex PCR, and TCRdb's table has in-frame clones only and misses some. The sample holds approximately 170,000 clones; 82% are singletons and the top ten take about 1.5%. CDR1 SGHRS and CDR2 YFSETQ come from the germline V gene. Trimming cost V 0 bases and J 7 bases, with 10 bases left between them. The CDR3 sequence is 13 residues long. J is TRBJ1-2 and V is TRBV5-1, with a possible D match to TRBD1 (5 bases). This receptor was taken from a male donor in good health and CMV-seronegative. Sample: PBMCs. Here the CDR3 reads CASSLEGLGGYTF. As DNA, the CDR3 is TGCGCCAGCAGCTTGGAGGGGCTGGGTGGCTACACCTTC.